The 12 T cell receptor beta chains in this list originate from one sample, sequenced in a study of cytomegalovirus exposure and HLA in healthy donors. In the PCR, 60 Vbeta and 13 Jbeta primers were used. The table came from immunoSEQ multiplex PCR; TCRdb's copy has only in-frame clones and leaves some out. The table lists some 110,000 clones, under 70% of them singletons, with about 1.5% in the top ten. The specimen was PBMCs. Receptors originate from a man aged 18 to 29 in good health and CMV-seronegative.

V and J are TRBV6-5 and TRBJ2-1; 8 nucleotides match TRBD1. Germline CDR1 MNHEY, CDR2 SVGAGI. The V segment lost 4 bases and the J segment 4 bases; nucleotides outside the gene matches: 6. CDR3 length: 15 amino acids. CDR3 region: CASSFTGTGYNEQFF. DNA of the CDR3: TGTGCCAGCAGTTTCACCGGGACAGGATACAATGAGCAGTTCTTC.

This chain connects TRBV7-9 to TRBJ2-3; 7 bases fit TRBD1. The J segment lost 3 bases and the V segment lost 5 bases, leaving 8 bases of the junction unmatched. The CDR3 sequence is 15 residues long. CDR1 is SEHNR, CDR2 FQNEAQ, per germline (reference sequence). CDR3 sequence reads: CASSPRQGKTDTQYF. In nucleotides, the CDR3 is TGTGCCAGCAGCCCTAGACAGGGTAAGACAGATACGCAGTATTTT.

J is TRBJ2-2 and V is TRBV7-2; 10 bases are shared with TRBD2. The germline V gene has CDR1 SGHTA and CDR2 FQGNSA. J gave up 5 bases and V 4 bases, and 7 bases lay outside the gene matches. The CDR3 is 16 amino acids. The CDR3 DNA reads as TGTGCCAGCAGCTCCAAGCGGGAGGGCCGAACCGGGGAGCTGTTTTTT. Protein sequence: CASSSKREGRTGELFF. Variable domain in full (rest from reference TRBV7-2 and TRBJ2-2): GAGVSQSPSNKVTEKGKDVELRCDPISGHTALYWYRQSLGQGLEFLIYFQGNSAPDKSGLPSDRFSAERTGGSVSTLTIQRTQQEDSAVYLCASSSKREGRTGELFFGEGSRLTVL.

This clone appeared a few times. The chain links TRBV29-1 to TRBJ2-5; tentatively, D is TRBD2 (6 bases). V shed 5 bases and J shed 5 bases, with 12 bases lying between them. Germline V gives CDR1 SQVTM, CDR2 ANQGSEA. The CDR3 totals 12 residues. The CDR3 spells CSVLYGGETQYF. The CDR3 DNA sequence: TGCAGCGTTTTGTACGGAGGGGAGACCCAGTACTTC.

This clone has only a few counts. The V gene is TRBV5-5, the J gene TRBJ2-7; a weak D match, TRBD2 (6 bases). There are 15 residues in the CDR3. V was trimmed by 0 bases and J by 6 bases, leaving 16 bases between them. CDR1 and CDR2 from the germline V gene are SGHKS and YYEKEE (reference sequence). In DNA, the CDR3 is TGTGCCAGCAGCTTGGTCTACAGGACTACGAGCGAGCAGTACTTC. This gives the protein CASSLVYRTTSEQYF.

The CDR3 region is CASSPPGTSIAYGYTF. The CDR3 region has the DNA TGTGCCAGCAGCCCACCCGGGACTTCGATTGCCTATGGCTACACCTTC. This chain joins TRBV7-2 and TRBJ1-2, with D maybe TRBD1 (5 bases). V dropped 5 bases and J dropped 4 bases, with 20 bases sitting between them. CDR1 and CDR2 from the germline V gene are SGHTA and FQGNSA. The CDR3 is 16 amino acids.

This clone was counted a few times. The chain links TRBV7-6 to TRBJ2-1, with TRBD1 matching over 7 bases. V gave up 2 bases and J gave up 0 bases; unmatched junction bases: 13. The CDR3 contains 19 residues. Germline CDR1 SGHVS, CDR2 FNYEAQ. DNA of the CDR3: TGTGCCAGCAGCTTACGGGCCGGGACAGCCTCTGGCTCCTACAATGAGCAGTTCTTC. Translating it yields CASSLRAGTASGSYNEQFF. Full variable domain (rest looked up from reference TRBV7-6 and TRBJ2-1): GAGVSQSPRYKVTKRGQDVALRCDPISGHVSLYWYRQALGQGPEFLTYFNYEAQQDKSGLPNDRFSAERPEGSISTLTIQRTEQRDSAMYRCASSLRAGTASGSYNEQFFGPGTRLTVL.

On this clone: One junction end disagrees with the germline gene, perhaps due to a read error. The chain recombines TRBV5-4 with TRBJ2-2; 9 nucleotides line up with TRBD2. Germline loops: CDR1 SGHNT, CDR2 YYREEE (reference sequence). This CDR3 spans 14 amino acids. The CDR3, as DNA: TGTGCCAGCGGCGGACTAGCGAACACTGGGGAGCTGTTTTTT. Amino acids: CASGGLANTGELFF.

This sequence joins TRBV7-9 and TRBJ2-3; 10 bases are a match to TRBD2. This CDR3 is built from 11 residues. Germline loops: CDR1 SEHNR, CDR2 FQNEAQ (reference sequence). The DNA of the CDR3 is TGTGGTACTAGCGGGGCAGATACGCAGTATTTT. Its protein is CGTSGADTQYF.

This chain connects TRBV6-5 to TRBJ2-7; 9 nucleotides match TRBD1. The J segment lost 6 bases and the V segment lost 1 base, leaving 4 bases of the junction unmatched. The germline V gene has CDR1 MNHEY and CDR2 SVGAGI. The CDR3 contains 14 residues. CDR3 DNA sequence: TGTGCCAGCAGTTACTTCGGGACAGGGCTCGAGCAGTACTTC. Amino acid sequence: CASSYFGTGLEQYF.

The chain couples TRBV9 to TRBJ2-5, with a weak D call TRBD2 (7 bases). Trimming took 0 bases from V and 5 from J, leaving 11 bases between them. CDR1 and CDR2 (germline): SGDLS, YYNGEE. CDR3 length: 14 residues. The CDR3 DNA sequence: TGTGCCAGCAGCGTAGGGGGGGGGCGCGAGACCCAGTACTTC. Its protein is CASSVGGGRETQYF.

J is TRBJ1-5 and V is TRBV2; 9 positions match TRBD1. V lost 6 bases and J lost 0; bases outside the gene matches: 15. Germline CDR1 is SNHLY and CDR2 is FYNNEI. The CDR3 has 19 amino acids. CDR3 sequence (DNA): TGTGCCAGCAGCAAAAATGGACGGGACAGGGTAATTAGCAATCAGCCCCAGCATTTT. Protein: CASSKNGRDRVISNQPQHF.